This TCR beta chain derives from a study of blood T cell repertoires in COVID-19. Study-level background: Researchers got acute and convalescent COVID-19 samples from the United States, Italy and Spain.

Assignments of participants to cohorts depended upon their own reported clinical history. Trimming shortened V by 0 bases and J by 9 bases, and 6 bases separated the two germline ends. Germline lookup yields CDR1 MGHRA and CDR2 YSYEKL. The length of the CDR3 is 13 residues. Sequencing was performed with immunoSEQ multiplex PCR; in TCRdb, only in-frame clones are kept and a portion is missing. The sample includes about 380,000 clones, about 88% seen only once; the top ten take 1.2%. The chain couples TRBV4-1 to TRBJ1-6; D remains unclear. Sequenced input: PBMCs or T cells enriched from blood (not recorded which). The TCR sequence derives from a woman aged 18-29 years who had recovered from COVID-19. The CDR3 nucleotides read TGCGCCAGCAGCCAAGATCCGGGTTCACCCCTCCACTTT. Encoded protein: CASSQDPGSPLHF.